One TCR beta chain is described in this entry. Original data processing: Amplification from reference gene primers served as the basis for estimated nucleated cell counts. Libraries were prepared by immunoSEQ multiplex PCR; TCRdb keeps only in-frame clonotypes and omits some of them. V, J and clone size derive from that table, while D and trimming were established from the DNA sequence. The sample contains approximately 250,000 clones, approximately 89% of which appear only once. These data originate in a study of blood T cell repertoires in COVID-19. Whole-study context: Some COVID-19 samples were acute and others convalescent; all came from the United States, Italy and Spain. T cells, B-cell-depleted T cells, or PBMCs provided the cDNA or gDNA that served as material.

Seattle patient enrollment occurred during active infection, with longitudinal follow-up thereafter. Germline CDR1 and CDR2: SGHDT and YYEEEE. This CDR3 has 9 amino acids. The ends were cut back, 2 bases at V and 13 bases at J, with 3 bases in the middle. The genes are TRBV5-6 and TRBJ1-4; D not resolved. This receptor was taken from a woman aged 70 to 79 with COVID-19, enrolled during active disease. Input material: peripheral blood. DNA of the CDR3: TGTGCCAGCAGCTTCAGACTGTTTTTT. Translated, it gives CASSFRLFF.